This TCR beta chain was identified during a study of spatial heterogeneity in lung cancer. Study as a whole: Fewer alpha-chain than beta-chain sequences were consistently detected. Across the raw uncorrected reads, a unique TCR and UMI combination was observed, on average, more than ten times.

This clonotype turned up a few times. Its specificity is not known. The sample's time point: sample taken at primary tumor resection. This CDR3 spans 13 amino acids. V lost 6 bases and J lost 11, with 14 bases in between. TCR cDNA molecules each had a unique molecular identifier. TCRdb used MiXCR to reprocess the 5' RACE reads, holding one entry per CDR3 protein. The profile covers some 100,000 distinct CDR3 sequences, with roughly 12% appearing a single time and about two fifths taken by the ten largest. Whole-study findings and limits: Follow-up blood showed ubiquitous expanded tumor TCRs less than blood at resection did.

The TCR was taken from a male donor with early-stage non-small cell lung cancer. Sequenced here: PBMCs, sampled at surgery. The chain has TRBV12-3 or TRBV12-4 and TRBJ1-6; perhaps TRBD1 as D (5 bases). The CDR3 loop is CASSVTESAPLHF. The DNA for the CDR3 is TGTGCCAGCAGCGTGACAGAAAGTGCACCCCTCCACTTT.